This record concerns one T cell receptor (beta chain) sequence. Random hexamers were used to reverse transcribe about 0.5 to 1 ug of RNA. An immunoSEQ multiplex PCR amplified TCR beta CDR3 over 54 Vbeta and 13 Jbeta. From the immunoSEQ multiplex PCR reads, TCRdb called clonotypes with MiXCR, one entry per CDR3 protein. This table holds fewer than 200,000 distinct CDR3 sequences, 85% to 95% found once. Germline CDR1 is SQVTM and CDR2 is ANQGSEA. The CDR3 has 13 amino acids. V shed 5 bases and J shed 9 bases, with 17 bases lying between them. This record belongs to a study of CD8 T cells in Susac syndrome. Sequencing of TCR beta was carried out in blood CD8+ and CD4+ T cells. Negative magnetic isolation gave CD8+ and CD4+ cells; FACS enriched CD8+ TEMRA.

V and J are TRBV29-1 and TRBJ2-1; a weak D match, TRBD2 (7 bases). Sequencing was carried out using CD8+ T cells from PBMCs. The source is a human donor with multiple sclerosis. CDR3 DNA: TGCAGCGTTCCCTGGCGGGGGCGGGGTGAGCAGTTCTTC. Its translation: CSVPWRGRGEQFF.